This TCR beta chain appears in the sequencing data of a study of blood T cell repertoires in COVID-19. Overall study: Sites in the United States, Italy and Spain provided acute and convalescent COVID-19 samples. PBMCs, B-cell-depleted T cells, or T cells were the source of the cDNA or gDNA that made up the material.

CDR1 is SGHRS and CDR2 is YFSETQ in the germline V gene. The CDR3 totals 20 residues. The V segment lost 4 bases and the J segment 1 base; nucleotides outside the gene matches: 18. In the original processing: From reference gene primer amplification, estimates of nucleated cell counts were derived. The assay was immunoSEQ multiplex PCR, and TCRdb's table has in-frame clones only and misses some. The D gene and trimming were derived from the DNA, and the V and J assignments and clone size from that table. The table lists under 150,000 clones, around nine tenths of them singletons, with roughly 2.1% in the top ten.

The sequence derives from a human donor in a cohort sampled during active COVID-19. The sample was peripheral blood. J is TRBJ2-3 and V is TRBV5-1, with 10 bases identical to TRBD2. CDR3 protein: CASSPELAGTSGPGTDTQYF. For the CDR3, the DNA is TGCGCCAGCAGCCCCGAACTAGCGGGGACCTCGGGGCCTGGCACAGATACGCAGTATTTT.